This TCR beta chain is from a study of cytomegalovirus exposure and HLA in healthy donors. PCR was performed using 60 Vbeta and 13 Jbeta primers. Using immunoSEQ multiplex PCR, the repertoire was profiled, and TCRdb retains in-frame clones only, with some absent. The sample carries 160,000 or so clones, about 80% recorded once. The CDR3 is 14 residues long. Germline V lookup: CDR1 SSHAT, CDR2 FNYEAQ (reference sequence). About this clone: Relative to the germline gene, one junction end is altered; a read error may explain this.

The chain carries TRBV7-7 and TRBJ2-3; possible D gene TRBD1, 5 bases. Material for sequencing was PBMCs. This clonotype was obtained from a man between 25 and 39 years old in good health and CMV-seronegative. The CDR3 region has the DNA TGTGCTAGCAGCCCACAGGATTCCACAGATACGCAGTATTTT. It specifies CASSPQDSTDTQYF.